This is a list of T cell receptor beta chains from one sample in a study of molecular identifiers for immune sequencing clone quantification. Via MiXCR, TCRdb re-called the PCR reads, giving one row per CDR3 protein. The data show approximately 680,000 distinct CDR3 sequences, around 25% seen once. Sequencing was done on a sample of naive CD8+ T cells from blood, with Jurkat cell RNA spiked in. The origin of the receptors is a human donor in good health. Some libraries in this study had Jurkat cell RNA spiked in. Each CDR3 is given with its conserved first and last residue.

v_call: TRBV5-6
j_call: TRBJ2-7
cdr3_aa: CASSLDAGSSYEQYF

v_call: TRBV20-1
j_call: TRBJ1-1
cdr3_aa: CSAREKQGTEAFF

v_call: TRBV6-5
j_call: TRBJ2-1
cdr3_aa: CASSYTVANEQFF

v_call: TRBV7-9
j_call: TRBJ2-7
cdr3_aa: CASSSGTPVSSYEQYF

v_call: TRBV7-9
j_call: TRBJ2-3
cdr3_aa: CASSLPDSEGPDTQYF

v_call: TRBV28
j_call: TRBJ1-1
cdr3_aa: CASSHNEAFF

v_call: TRBV5-6
j_call: TRBJ2-7
cdr3_aa: CASSFGFAGASYEQYF

v_call: TRBV10-3
j_call: TRBJ2-3
cdr3_aa: CAISEPGGPPIGTDTQYF

v_call: TRBV30
j_call: TRBJ2-2
cdr3_aa: CAWSVVAFGELFF

v_call: TRBV27
j_call: TRBJ1-2
cdr3_aa: CASSRTIADGYTF

v_call: TRBV4-1
j_call: TRBJ2-5
cdr3_aa: CASSQERYQETQYF

v_call: TRBV6-5
j_call: TRBJ2-7
cdr3_aa: CASRPQGSSYEQYF

v_call: TRBV7-9
j_call: TRBJ2-1
cdr3_aa: CASGLDADNEQFF

v_call: TRBV7-9
j_call: TRBJ2-2
cdr3_aa: CASSLRKGQLLNTGELFF

v_call: TRBV27
j_call: TRBJ2-5
cdr3_aa: CARSSGPHQYF

v_call: TRBV7-9
j_call: TRBJ2-2
cdr3_aa: CASSFGQGVDTGELFF

v_call: TRBV4-3
j_call: TRBJ2-7
cdr3_aa: CASSQGHRGVPAYEQYF

v_call: TRBV5-4
j_call: TRBJ2-5
cdr3_aa: CASSPPSLETQYF

v_call: TRBV20-1
j_call: TRBJ2-2
cdr3_aa: CCARDSTGTGELFF

v_call: TRBV7-9
j_call: TRBJ1-3
cdr3_aa: CASRGTWTLNGNTIYF

v_call: TRBV13
j_call: TRBJ2-2
cdr3_aa: CASSAPGQGGTGELFF

v_call: TRBV27
j_call: TRBJ2-7
cdr3_aa: CASSLTGTSGSFYEQYF

v_call: TRBV6-1
j_call: TRBJ2-3
cdr3_aa: CASTELQGTYTDTQYF

v_call: TRBV4-3
j_call: TRBJ2-3
cdr3_aa: CASSQGLPAAGVDTQYF

v_call: TRBV25-1
j_call: TRBJ1-6
cdr3_aa: CASRLNTDRDYNSPLHF

v_call: TRBV24-1
j_call: TRBJ2-2
cdr3_aa: CATSVGADTGELFF

v_call: TRBV29-1
j_call: TRBJ2-2
cdr3_aa: CSVAEANTGELFF

v_call: TRBV6-5
j_call: TRBJ2-7
cdr3_aa: CASSFDTSYGQYF

v_call: TRBV7-9
j_call: TRBJ2-5
cdr3_aa: CASSPRGPVPKQETQYF

v_call: TRBV6-2/TRBV6-3
j_call: TRBJ2-3
cdr3_aa: CASSLADTSTDTQYF

v_call: TRBV6-5
j_call: TRBJ1-2
cdr3_aa: CASSNPLTVVNYGYTF

v_call: TRBV30
j_call: TRBJ2-7
cdr3_aa: CAWSESPDSAPYEQYF

v_call: TRBV24-1
j_call: TRBJ2-3
cdr3_aa: CATSDTGQGSTDTQYF

v_call: TRBV27
j_call: TRBJ2-2
cdr3_aa: CASSFGLAGGPEELFF

v_call: TRBV7-6
j_call: TRBJ1-1
cdr3_aa: CASRSGIEAFF

v_call: TRBV29-1
j_call: TRBJ2-1
cdr3_aa: CSVEDPNEQFF

v_call: TRBV6-6
j_call: TRBJ2-1
cdr3_aa: CASSHDPLERTGTRTYNEQFF

v_call: TRBV7-9
j_call: TRBJ1-1
cdr3_aa: CASSLGQGDTGAFF

v_call: TRBV2
j_call: TRBJ2-5
cdr3_aa: CASSEGGTGIETQYF

v_call: TRBV5-4
j_call: TRBJ1-1
cdr3_aa: CATEVETGPGGTEAFF

v_call: TRBV27
j_call: TRBJ2-5
cdr3_aa: CASRPLGGSIAPQYF

v_call: TRBV6-6
j_call: TRBJ2-2
cdr3_aa: CASSYRTGELFF

v_call: TRBV4-3
j_call: TRBJ2-7
cdr3_aa: CASSQDRAGKAYEQYF

v_call: TRBV21-1
j_call: TRBJ1-5
cdr3_aa: CVSSTRRVFLCQPQHF

v_call: TRBV2
j_call: TRBJ2-3
cdr3_aa: CASRERTGSTDTQYF

v_call: TRBV12-3/TRBV12-4
j_call: TRBJ2-7
cdr3_aa: CASGGAQQYF

v_call: TRBV12-3/TRBV12-4
j_call: TRBJ1-1
cdr3_aa: CASSLVLGNTEAFF

v_call: TRBV11-2
j_call: TRBJ2-1
cdr3_aa: CASSSRTGVSSYNEQFF